These 10 T cell receptor beta chains originate from one sample sequenced in a study of T-cell reconstitution after alpha-beta-depleted transplantation in children. Unique molecular identifiers were incorporated during preparation of the TCRbeta library. In TCRdb, the PCR reads were re-called with MiXCR into one record per CDR3 protein. Among some 840,000 distinct CDR3 sequences listed, roughly 15% were seen once. Sequencing was performed on PBMCs, mostly from graft donor cells, taken 360 days after TCRalphabeta/CD19-depleted stem cell transplant. Source of these receptors: a male patient between 5 and 17 years old who had a stem cell transplant for acute lymphoblastic leukemia, so the T cells may come from the graft donor.

This clonotype was counted once. The chain joins TRBV2 to TRBJ2-3, with 7 nucleotides matching TRBD2. This CDR3 has 16 residues. The junction had 10 bases not matched to a gene; V was cut back by 6 bases and J by 1 base. Germline V CDR1 and CDR2: SNHLY, FYNNEI. CDR3 sequence (DNA): TGTGCCAGCAGCGTGGATCTAGCGGTTGGCACAGATACGCAGTATTTT. Protein: CASSVDLAVGTDTQYF.

The table lists this clonotype with a few counts. This sequence joins TRBV2 and TRBJ1-4; TRBD1 matches 10 bases. V was pared by 8 bases and J by 7 bases, with 7 bases of the junction left unmatched. This CDR3 is 14 amino acids long. Germline V CDR1 and CDR2: SNHLY, FYNNEI. The CDR3 DNA reads TGTGCCAGCCGACTGACAGGGGGCACTGAAAAACTGTTTTTT. Residues: CASRLTGGTEKLFF.

The chain employs TRBV3-1 and TRBJ1-1, with D maybe TRBD1 (5 bases). Trimming took 1 base from V and 10 from J, leaving 10 bases between them. Germline V gene sequence: CDR1 LGHDT, CDR2 YNNKEL (reference sequence). The length of the CDR3 is 12 residues. The CDR3 coding sequence is TGTGCCAGCAGCCAAGCTAGTAGGGGAGCTTTCTTT. It specifies CASSQASRGAFF.

This clonotype has more than one count but fewer than ten. This rearrangement joins TRBV9 to TRBJ2-1; D perhaps matches TRBD1 (6 bases). V shed 0 bases and J shed 1 base, with 11 bases lying between them. Germline V CDR1 and CDR2: SGDLS, YYNGEE. This CDR3 is built from 16 residues. The DNA for the CDR3 is TGTGCCAGCAGCGTAGCCGGCAGGGGTTCCTACAATGAGCAGTTCTTC. Its translation is CASSVAGRGSYNEQFF.

The chain joins TRBV11-2 to TRBJ2-1; TRBD1 is a possible D gene (7 bases). CDR1 is SGHAT and CDR2 is FQNNGV in the germline V gene. Trimming left V 5 bases short and J 0 bases short, with 14 bases between. CDR3 length equals 16 residues. CDR3 bases: TGTGCCAGCAGCACCAGGGGGGTGAGCTCCTACAATGAGCAGTTCTTC. Translation gives CASSTRGVSSYNEQFF.

The chain couples TRBV7-9 to TRBJ2-1, with D unresolved. Per germline, CDR1 SEHNR and CDR2 FQNEAQ (reference sequence). V shed 9 bases and J shed 8 bases, with 17 bases lying between them. This CDR3 region has 13 residues. In DNA, the CDR3 is TGTGCCAGTATGCAAGACCCGTTCGATGAGCAGTTCTTC. Its translation is CASMQDPFDEQFF.

V is TRBV5-1 and J is TRBJ1-2; D is ambiguous. The CDR3 runs to 15 residues. Germline-derived CDR1 and CDR2 are SGHRS and YFSETQ. Trimming shortened V by 0 bases and J by 0 bases, and 9 bases separated the two germline ends. CDR3 amino acids: CASSLARVANYGYTF. CDR3 coding DNA: TGCGCCAGCAGCTTGGCTAGGGTCGCTAACTATGGCTACACCTTC.

The chain has TRBV20-1 and TRBJ2-2; 11 bases are shared with TRBD2. The CDR3 has 19 amino acids. Germline V CDR1 and CDR2: DFQATT, SNEGSKA (reference sequence). J lost 6 bases, V lost 2 bases, and 17 bases had no gene match. CDR3 region: CSARHLNNSGRAVAGELFF. The CDR3 nucleotides read TGCAGTGCTAGACATCTAAATAATAGCGGGAGGGCAGTGGCCGGGGAGCTGTTTTTT.

The table lists this clonotype with a few counts. The chain uses TRBV11-3 and TRBJ2-2; D uncertain. The CDR3 spans 13 residues. Trimming took 6 bases from V and 5 from J, leaving 10 bases between them. Germline V lookup: CDR1 SGHNT, CDR2 YENEEA. Written as DNA, the CDR3 is TGTGCCAGCAGTTCCCTACGTACCGGGGAGCTGTTTTTT. Amino acid sequence: CASSSLRTGELFF.

V gene TRBV5-1 combines with J gene TRBJ2-6, with D unclear. Trimming pared 6 bases from V and 0 bases from J, leaving 7 bases between. The CDR3 consists of 14 residues. The germline CDR1 and CDR2 sequences are SGHRS and YFSETQ. The CDR3 here is CASNRVSGANVLTF. CDR3 bases: TGCGCCAGCAACCGGGTCTCTGGGGCCAACGTCCTGACTTTC.